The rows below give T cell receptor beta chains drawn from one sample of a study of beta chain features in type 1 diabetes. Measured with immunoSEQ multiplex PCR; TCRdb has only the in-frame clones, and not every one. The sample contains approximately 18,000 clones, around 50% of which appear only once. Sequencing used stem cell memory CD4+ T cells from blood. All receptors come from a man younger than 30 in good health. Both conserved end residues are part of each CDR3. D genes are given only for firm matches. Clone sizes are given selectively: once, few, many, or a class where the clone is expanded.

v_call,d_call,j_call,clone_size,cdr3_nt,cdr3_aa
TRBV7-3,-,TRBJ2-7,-,TGTGCCAGCAGCTTAGGCGGGGGCGATTCCTACGAGCAGTACTTC,CASSLGGGDSYEQYF
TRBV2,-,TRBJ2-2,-,TGTGCCAGCACTCTGTACACCCCGAACACCGGGGAGCTGTTTTTT,CASTLYTPNTGELFF
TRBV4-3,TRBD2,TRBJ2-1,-,TGCGCCAGCAGCCAGACGGGACTAGCGGGTTCGGGCGATGAGCAGTTCTTC,CASSQTGLAGSGDEQFF
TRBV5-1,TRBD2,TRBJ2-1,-,TGCGCCAGCAGCTTGGGGACTAGCTCCTACAGCTCCTACAATGAGCAGTTCTTC,CASSLGTSSYSSYNEQFF
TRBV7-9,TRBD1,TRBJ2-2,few,TGTGCCAGCAGCTTTCCAGGGGGCATAGAAACCGGGGAGCTGTTTTTT,CASSFPGGIETGELFF
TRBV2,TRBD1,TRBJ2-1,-,TGTGCCAGCAAAGAGGGGGCGATTGGGGATGAGCAGTTCTTC,CASKEGAIGDEQFF
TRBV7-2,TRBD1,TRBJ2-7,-,TGTGCCAGCAGTTCACGACAGGGGGTCTCCTACGAGCAGTACTTC,CASSSRQGVSYEQYF
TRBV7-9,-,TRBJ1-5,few,TGTGCCAGCAGCTTATCAGGGGTGGACCAGCCCCAGCATTTT,CASSLSGVDQPQHF
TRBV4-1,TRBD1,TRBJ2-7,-,TGCGCCAGCAGGGAAACGGGACAGCCTTACGAGCAGTACTTC,CASRETGQPYEQYF
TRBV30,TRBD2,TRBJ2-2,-,TGTGCCTGGCGTACTAGCGGCTCCACCGGGGAGCTGTTTTTT,CAWRTSGSTGELFF
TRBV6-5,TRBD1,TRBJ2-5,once,TGTGCCAGCAGACAGACAGGGGCAGAGACCCAGTACTTC,CASRQTGAETQYF
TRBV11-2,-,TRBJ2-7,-,TGTGCCAGCAGGAATGTGGGGACATCTACCTACGAGCAGTACTTC,CASRNVGTSTYEQYF
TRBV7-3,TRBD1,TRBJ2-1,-,TGTGCCAGCAGCTGGGGACAGGGGCCCTACAATGAGCAGTTCTTC,CASSWGQGPYNEQFF
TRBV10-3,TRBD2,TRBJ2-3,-,TGTGCCATCAAACCTAGCGGGAGGAAGAGCACAGATACGCAGTATTTT,CAIKPSGRKSTDTQYF
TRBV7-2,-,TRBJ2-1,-,TGTGCCAGCAGCCCCTCGGGACAATACAATGAGCAGTTCTTC,CASSPSGQYNEQFF
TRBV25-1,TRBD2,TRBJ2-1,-,TGTGCCAGCAGTCGGCTAGCGGGGGCCAGGAATGAGCAGTTCTTC,CASSRLAGARNEQFF
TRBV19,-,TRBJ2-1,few,TGTGCCAGTAGCATAAGTCTAGGATACTCCTACAATGAGCAGTTCTTC,CASSISLGYSYNEQFF
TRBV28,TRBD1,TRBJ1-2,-,TGTGCCGGCAGTAGCCACAGGGGCCCTTCCTATGGCTACACCTTC,CAGSSHRGPSYGYTF
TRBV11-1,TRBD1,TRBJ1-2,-,TGTGCCAGCAGCTTTGCCGGGACAGGGGCTAACTATGGCTACACCTTC,CASSFAGTGANYGYTF
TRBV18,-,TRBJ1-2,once,TGTGCCAGCTCAGCGGGGAACTATGGCTACACCTTC,CASSAGNYGYTF
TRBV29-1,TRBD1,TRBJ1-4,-,TGCAGCGCCTCCGGGACAGCTGAAAAACTGTTTTTT,CSASGTAEKLFF
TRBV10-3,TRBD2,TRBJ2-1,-,TGTGCCATCAGTGGGGATCTGGGAAGCGGGAGAGGAAGTGAGCAGTTCTTC,CAISGDLGSGRGSEQFF
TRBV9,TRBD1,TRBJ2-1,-,TGTGCCAGCAGCGTAGTAGGGGGCGGCTACAATGAGCAGTTCTTC,CASSVVGGGYNEQFF
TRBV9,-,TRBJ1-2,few,TGTGCCAGCAGCCCCCGGCAGGGGACTAACTATGGCTACACCTTC,CASSPRQGTNYGYTF
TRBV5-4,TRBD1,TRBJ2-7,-,TGTGCCAGCAGCTCCGGGACAGGGTTTTACGAGCAGTACTTC,CASSSGTGFYEQYF
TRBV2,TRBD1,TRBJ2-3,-,TGTGCCAGCAGTGGTTGGAGACAGGGAAGGCTTACGCAGTATTTT,CASSGWRQGRLTQYF
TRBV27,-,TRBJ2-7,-,TGTGCCAGCAGTTCCCCCCTTAGGGGGTCCACCTACGAGCAGTACTTC,CASSSPLRGSTYEQYF
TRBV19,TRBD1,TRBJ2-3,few,TGTGCCAGTAGTCTCAGGACAGGGGGCCTTACGCAGTATTTT,CASSLRTGGLTQYF
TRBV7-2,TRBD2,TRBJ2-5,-,TGTGCCAGCAGCACCGTAGCGGGGGGGCCAAAGACCCAGTACTTC,CASSTVAGGPKTQYF
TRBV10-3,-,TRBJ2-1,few,TGTGCCATCAGTGATTTTTCTGGATCGGGTGAGCAGTTCTTC,CAISDFSGSGEQFF
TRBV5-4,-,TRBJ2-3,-,TGTGCCAGCAGCTTGTGGTTAGCAGATACGCAGTATTTT,CASSLWLADTQYF
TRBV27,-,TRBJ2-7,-,TGTGCCAGCAACAAGATAGACAGGTCCTACGAGCAGTACTTC,CASNKIDRSYEQYF
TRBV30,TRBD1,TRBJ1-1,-,TGTGCCTGGGGGACAGGGAGTTTGGAAGCTTTCTTT,CAWGTGSLEAFF
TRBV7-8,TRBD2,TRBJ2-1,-,TGTGCCAGCAGCCCACTGGGGACTAGCAGTAGGCAGTTCTTC,CASSPLGTSSRQFF
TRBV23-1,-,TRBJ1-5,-,TGCGCCAGCAGTGGTCGCAGGGTAAGGATTGATCAGCCCCAGCATTTT,CASSGRRVRIDQPQHF
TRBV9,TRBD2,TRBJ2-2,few,TGTGCCAGCAGCGTAGTTAGCGGGGGGGCCGGGGAGCTGTTTTTT,CASSVVSGGAGELFF
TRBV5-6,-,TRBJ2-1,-,TGTGCCAGCAGCTTGGCCCTGCGGATGAGCTCCTACAATGAGCAGTTCTTC,CASSLALRMSSYNEQFF
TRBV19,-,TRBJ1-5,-,TGTGCCAGTAGTATGAGGACAGTAAGCAATCAGCCCCAGCATTTT,CASSMRTVSNQPQHF
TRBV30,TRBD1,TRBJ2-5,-,TGTGCCTGGAGAGGGACAGGGGGGGAGACCCAGTACTTC,CAWRGTGGETQYF
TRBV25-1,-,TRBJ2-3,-,TGTGCCAGCAGTGATTTCGTGAGCACAGATACGCAGTATTTT,CASSDFVSTDTQYF
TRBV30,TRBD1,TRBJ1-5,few,TGTGCCTGTCAGGGGGCCGAGAATCAGCCCCAGCATTTT,CACQGAENQPQHF
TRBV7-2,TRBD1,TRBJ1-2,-,TGTGCCAGCAGCTACACCGGGACAGGGACCTATGGCTACACCTTC,CASSYTGTGTYGYTF
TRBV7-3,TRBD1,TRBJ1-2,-,TGTGCCAGCAGCCAGACTCCGGGACAGGGGTATGGCTACACCTTC,CASSQTPGQGYGYTF
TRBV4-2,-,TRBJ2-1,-,TGTGCCAGCAGCCAAGATGTAGCGGTAAGCTACAATGAGCAGTTCTTC,CASSQDVAVSYNEQFF
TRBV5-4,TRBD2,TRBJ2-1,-,TGTGCCAGCAGCTTGTGGCGGGAGGCCTACAATGAGCAGTTCTTC,CASSLWREAYNEQFF
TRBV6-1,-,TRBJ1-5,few,TGTGCCAGCAGACGGCCACGGGAGGGTCAGCCCCAGCATTTT,CASRRPREGQPQHF
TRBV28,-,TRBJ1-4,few,TGTGCCAGCAGTTCCTGGGGCAATAATGAAAAACTGTTTTTT,CASSSWGNNEKLFF